These T cell receptor beta chains were read from a single sample in a study of vaccination effects on CD4 cells after COVID-19. Antigen specificity for these receptors is unknown. Profiling relied on immunoSEQ multiplex PCR, and the TCRdb table lists in-frame clones only, not all of them. The table shows some 40,000 clones, with around 76% occurring only once. Here the sequenced sample was CD4+ T cells from PBMCs cultured without peptide, taken after COVID-19 vaccination. Receptors were obtained from a human donor who had a prior SARS-CoV-2 infection. Each CDR3 is given with its conserved first and last residue. D genes are given only for firm matches. Some rows mark clone size as missing; the rest say once, few, many or name a class of expanded clone.

J gene: TRBJ2-5; V gene: TRBV7-7; D gene: TRBD2; clone size: NA; CDR3 DNA: TGTGCTAGCAGCTTACAACCTCCTAGCGGGGGGGCAACTTACCAAGAGACCCAGTACTTC; CDR3 protein: CASSLQPPSGGATYQETQYF
J gene: TRBJ2-2; V gene: TRBV5-1; D gene: TRBD2; clone size: NA; CDR3 DNA: TGCGCCAGCAGCTTGGTAGCGGGGAACGAGGAGCTGTTTTTT; CDR3 protein: CASSLVAGNEELFF
J gene: TRBJ2-3; V gene: TRBV11-2; D gene: TRBD2; clone size: NA; CDR3 DNA: TGTGCCAGCAGCTTTTATAGCGGGAGGCCTATTCCTTATACGCAGTATTTT; CDR3 protein: CASSFYSGRPIPYTQYF
J gene: TRBJ2-5; V gene: TRBV7-9; D gene: TRBD2; clone size: NA; CDR3 DNA: TGTGCCAGCAGCTCATCCACTCTAGCGGGGGGGTATCGAGAGACCCAGTACTTC; CDR3 protein: CASSSSTLAGGYRETQYF
J gene: TRBJ2-7; V gene: TRBV3-1/TRBV3-2; D gene: NA; clone size: NA; CDR3 DNA: TGTGCCAGCAGCCCGCGCGAAGGGACCTACGAGCAGTACTTC; CDR3 protein: CASSPREGTYEQYF
J gene: TRBJ1-1; V gene: TRBV7-6; D gene: NA; clone size: NA; CDR3 DNA: TGTGCCAGCAGCTTATCCCCACAGACTGAAGCTTTCTTT; CDR3 protein: CASSLSPQTEAFF
J gene: TRBJ2-1; V gene: TRBV29-1; D gene: TRBD2; clone size: NA; CDR3 DNA: TGCAGCGTCGTGGGGACTAGCATAGCCAATGAGCAGTTCTTC; CDR3 protein: CSVVGTSIANEQFF
J gene: TRBJ2-1; V gene: TRBV6-5; D gene: TRBD1; clone size: once; CDR3 DNA: TGTGCCAGCAGTTTGAGACAGGGGGCGGGTGAGCAGTTCTTC; CDR3 protein: CASSLRQGAGEQFF
J gene: TRBJ2-6; V gene: TRBV4-3; D gene: NA; clone size: NA; CDR3 DNA: TGCGCCAGCAGCAATGGGGGATCAGGGGCCAACGTCCTGACTTTC; CDR3 protein: CASSNGGSGANVLTF
J gene: TRBJ2-7; V gene: TRBV5-6; D gene: NA; clone size: few; CDR3 DNA: TGTGCCAGCAGCTTGGATCCGGGGGGCCACGAGCAGTACTTC; CDR3 protein: CASSLDPGGHEQYF
J gene: TRBJ2-5; V gene: TRBV19; D gene: TRBD1; clone size: NA; CDR3 DNA: TGTGCCAGTAGCCCTCACAGGGGAGAGACCCAGTACTTC; CDR3 protein: CASSPHRGETQYF
J gene: TRBJ2-3; V gene: TRBV5-4; D gene: NA; clone size: NA; CDR3 DNA: TGTGCCAGCAGCACGAACGGACAATACACAGATACGCAGTATTTT; CDR3 protein: CASSTNGQYTDTQYF
J gene: TRBJ2-3; V gene: TRBV19; D gene: NA; clone size: NA; CDR3 DNA: TGTGCCAGTAGTATAGATCCGGGTTTTACAGTATACACAGATACGCAGTATTTT; CDR3 protein: CASSIDPGFTVYTDTQYF
J gene: TRBJ2-3; V gene: TRBV11-3; D gene: TRBD2; clone size: NA; CDR3 DNA: TGTGCCAGCAGCTCCCGGGGGGGGACTAGCACAGATACGCAGTATTTT; CDR3 protein: CASSSRGGTSTDTQYF
J gene: TRBJ2-3; V gene: TRBV9; D gene: NA; clone size: NA; CDR3 DNA: TGTGCCAGCAGCGTCCGGTGGGGGCTAGCGGACACAGATACGCAGTATTTT; CDR3 protein: CASSVRWGLADTDTQYF
J gene: TRBJ2-3; V gene: TRBV7-2; D gene: NA; clone size: NA; CDR3 DNA: TGTGCCAGCAGCTTAGAGGGTTCAGATACGCAGTATTTT; CDR3 protein: CASSLEGSDTQYF
J gene: TRBJ2-3; V gene: TRBV2; D gene: NA; clone size: NA; CDR3 DNA: TGTGCCAGCAGGCCGGGCACTAGTGCAGATACGCAGTATTTT; CDR3 protein: CASRPGTSADTQYF
J gene: TRBJ2-1; V gene: TRBV6-2/TRBV6-3; D gene: TRBD2; clone size: NA; CDR3 DNA: TGTGCCAGCAGCCCCCTTGGAGCGGGGGGGCCGGGTGAGCAGTTCTTC; CDR3 protein: CASSPLGAGGPGEQFF
J gene: TRBJ1-1; V gene: TRBV7-6; D gene: NA; clone size: NA; CDR3 DNA: TGTGCCAGCAACAAATATCCCCGGGGCCGTAAAGGGGACACTGAAGCTTTCTTT; CDR3 protein: CASNKYPRGRKGDTEAFF
J gene: TRBJ1-2; V gene: TRBV5-8; D gene: NA; clone size: NA; CDR3 DNA: TGTGCCAGCAGCTTGTTCAGGGGTGGTGGCTACACCTTC; CDR3 protein: CASSLFRGGGYTF
J gene: TRBJ1-6; V gene: TRBV5-1; D gene: TRBD1; clone size: NA; CDR3 DNA: TGCGCCAGCAGCTTGACAGGGGGGCATCGATATAATTCACCCCTCCACTTT; CDR3 protein: CASSLTGGHRYNSPLHF
J gene: TRBJ1-6; V gene: TRBV6-1; D gene: NA; clone size: NA; CDR3 DNA: TGTGCCAGCAGTGTCCTCTCGGGACGGACTTTCTCACCCCTCCACTTT; CDR3 protein: CASSVLSGRTFSPLHF
J gene: TRBJ2-5; V gene: TRBV10-3; D gene: NA; clone size: NA; CDR3 DNA: TGTGCCTCCAGGGATTCAGGAGAGACCCAGTACTTC; CDR3 protein: CASRDSGETQYF
J gene: TRBJ2-7; V gene: TRBV5-6; D gene: NA; clone size: once; CDR3 DNA: TGTGCCAGCAGCTTGGGGGGGACGGGGGAGGACGAGCAGTACTTC; CDR3 protein: CASSLGGTGEDEQYF
J gene: TRBJ1-5; V gene: TRBV2; D gene: NA; clone size: NA; CDR3 DNA: TGTGCCAGCAGTGGACAGTTGAGCAATCAGCCCCAGCATTTT; CDR3 protein: CASSGQLSNQPQHF
J gene: TRBJ1-1; V gene: TRBV6-2/TRBV6-3; D gene: NA; clone size: NA; CDR3 DNA: TGTGCCAGCAGTTTTGGGGTCTGGAACACTGAAGCTTTCTTT; CDR3 protein: CASSFGVWNTEAFF
J gene: TRBJ2-7; V gene: TRBV11-2; D gene: TRBD1; clone size: few; CDR3 DNA: TGTGCCAGCAGCACAAGGGACAGCTACGAGCAGTACTTC; CDR3 protein: CASSTRDSYEQYF
J gene: TRBJ2-1; V gene: TRBV12-3/TRBV12-4; D gene: NA; clone size: NA; CDR3 DNA: TGTGCCAGCAGTTTAGTTTCTGGGGAGCAGTTCTTC; CDR3 protein: CASSLVSGEQFF